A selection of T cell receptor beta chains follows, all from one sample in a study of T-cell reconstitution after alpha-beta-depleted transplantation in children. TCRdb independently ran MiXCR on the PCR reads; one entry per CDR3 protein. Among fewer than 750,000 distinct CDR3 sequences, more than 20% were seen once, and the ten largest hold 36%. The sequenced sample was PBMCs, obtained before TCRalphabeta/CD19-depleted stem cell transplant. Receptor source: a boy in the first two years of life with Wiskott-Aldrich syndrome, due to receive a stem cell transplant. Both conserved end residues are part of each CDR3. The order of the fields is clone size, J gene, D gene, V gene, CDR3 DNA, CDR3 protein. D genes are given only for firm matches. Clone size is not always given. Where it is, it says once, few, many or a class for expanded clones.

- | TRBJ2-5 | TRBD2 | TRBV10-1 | TGCGCCAGCAGTGAGTGGGTAGCGGGCGACGGATTCGGGACCCAGTACTTC | CASSEWVAGDGFGTQYF
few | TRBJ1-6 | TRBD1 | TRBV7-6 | TGTGCCAGCAGCTTAGCGTTATCAGGGGGCCTGAATAATTCACCCCTCCACTTT | CASSLALSGGLNNSPLHF
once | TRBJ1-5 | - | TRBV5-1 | TGCGCCAGCAGCTTAACGGGGAGGGAACAGCCCCAGCATTTT | CASSLTGREQPQHF
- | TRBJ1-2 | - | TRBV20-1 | TGCAGTGCTAGAGATCCGACAGAACTCTATGGCTACACCTTC | CSARDPTELYGYTF
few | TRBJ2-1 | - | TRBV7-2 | TGTGCCAGCAGCCTCGAGGGGAGATTAAGGAATGAGCAGTTCTTC | CASSLEGRLRNEQFF
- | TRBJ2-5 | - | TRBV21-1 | TGTGCCCTTTACCCAGGACAGGGAATAGGGGAGACCCAGTACTTC | CALYPGQGIGETQYF
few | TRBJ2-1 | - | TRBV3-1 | TGTGCCAGCAGCCAAGATCGGGATTTCTCCTACAATGAGCAGTTCTTC | CASSQDRDFSYNEQFF
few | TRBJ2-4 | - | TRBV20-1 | TGCAGTGCTCCGAGGGCCCTCGGACAGAAAAACATTCAGTACTTC | CSAPRALGQKNIQYF
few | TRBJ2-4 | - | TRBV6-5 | TGTGCCAGCAGTTACGGCGGCAGTGACATGAACATTCAGTACTTC | CASSYGGSDMNIQYF
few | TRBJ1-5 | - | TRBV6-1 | TGTGCCAGCAGCTCCACCGTATATAGCAATCAGCCCCAGCATTTT | CASSSTVYSNQPQHF
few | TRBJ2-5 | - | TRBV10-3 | TGTGCCATCAGCTTCAGGGGTGAGACCCAGTACTTC | CAISFRGETQYF
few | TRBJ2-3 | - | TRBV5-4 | TGTGCCAGCAGCTTGGTTAGCGATGGGGATACGCAGTATTTT | CASSLVSDGDTQYF
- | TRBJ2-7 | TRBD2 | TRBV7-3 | TGTGCCAGCAGCTTAACGGCGGGACTAGCGGAGGGACCCCGCGAGCAGTACTTC | CASSLTAGLAEGPREQYF
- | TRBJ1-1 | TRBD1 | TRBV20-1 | TGCAGTGCCCCCGGACAGGCTATGAACACTGAAGCTTTCTTT | CSAPGQAMNTEAFF
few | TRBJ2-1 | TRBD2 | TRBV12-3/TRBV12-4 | TGTGCCAGCAGTGCCTCGACTAGCGGGGGACCTATTTACAATGAGCAGTTCTTC | CASSASTSGGPIYNEQFF
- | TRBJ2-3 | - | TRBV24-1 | TGTGCCACCGCCAATCGTAGGGCGGATACGCAGTATTTT | CATANRRADTQYF
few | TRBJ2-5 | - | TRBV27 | TGTGCCAGCAGTAAGGTACCCTACTCTCAAGAGACCCAGTACTTC | CASSKVPYSQETQYF
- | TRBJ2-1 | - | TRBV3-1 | TGTGCCAGCAGCCAACGGGGTCACAATGAGCAGTTCTTC | CASSQRGHNEQFF
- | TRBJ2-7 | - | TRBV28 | TGTGCCAGTACCAAGGGATCCTACGAGCAGTACTTC | CASTKGSYEQYF
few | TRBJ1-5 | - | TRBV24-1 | TGTGCCACCAGTGACTCTATCTCGCCCCAGCATTTT | CATSDSISPQHF
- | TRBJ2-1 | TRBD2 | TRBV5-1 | TGCGCCAGCAGCCCTAGGACTAGCGCTTACAATGAGCAGTTCTTC | CASSPRTSAYNEQFF
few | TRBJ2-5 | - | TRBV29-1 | TGCAGCGCTGGGTGGGGAGAGACCCAGTACTTC | CSAGWGETQYF
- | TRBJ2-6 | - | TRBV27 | TGTGCCAGCCGCCGTCCTGGGGCCAACGTCCTGACTTTC | CASRRPGANVLTF
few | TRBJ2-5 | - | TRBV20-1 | TGCAGTGCTAGAGCCCCAGTAGCGCGACGGGAGACCCAGTACTTC | CSARAPVARRETQYF
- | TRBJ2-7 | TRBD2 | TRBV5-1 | TGCGCCAGCAGCCGGGTAGCGGGAGGCGAGAATTACCAGCAGTACTTC | CASSRVAGGENYQQYF
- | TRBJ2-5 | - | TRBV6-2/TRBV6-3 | TGTGCCAGCAGTTACTCTTCCGAGACCCAGTACTTC | CASSYSSETQYF
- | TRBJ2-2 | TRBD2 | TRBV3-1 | TGTGCCAGCAGCCCACCGGGACTAGCGGGAGAAGAGAACACCGGGGAGCTGTTTTTT | CASSPPGLAGEENTGELFF
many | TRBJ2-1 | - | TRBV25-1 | TGTGCCAGCAGTGTGGGCCGGGACAATGAGCAGTTCTTC | CASSVGRDNEQFF
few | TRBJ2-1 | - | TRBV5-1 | TGCGCCAGCAGCTTGGTAGCGACTAGCTCCTACAATGAGCAGTTCTTC | CASSLVATSSYNEQFF
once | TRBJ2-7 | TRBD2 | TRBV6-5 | TGTGCCAGCAGTTACACCGGGACTAGCAGCCCTTACGAGCAGTACTTC | CASSYTGTSSPYEQYF
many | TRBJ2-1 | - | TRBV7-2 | TGTGCCAGCAGCTTAGCGTTGGGGTACAATGAGCAGTTCTTC | CASSLALGYNEQFF
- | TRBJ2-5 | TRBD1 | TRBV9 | TGTGCCAGCAGCGCCCGACGGGACAGGGAACAGGAGACCCAGTACTTC | CASSARRDREQETQYF
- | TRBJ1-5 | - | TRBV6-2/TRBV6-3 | TGTGCCAGCAGTTACAGGGGGAAGACTAGCAATCAGCCCCAGCATTTT | CASSYRGKTSNQPQHF
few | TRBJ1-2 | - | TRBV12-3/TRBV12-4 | TGTGCCAGCAGAGAGTCCGGGACCCTAGCTAACTATGGCTACACCTTC | CASRESGTLANYGYTF
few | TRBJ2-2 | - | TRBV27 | TGTGCCAGCAGTTCGGGGGACGGGGAGCTGTTTTTT | CASSSGDGELFF
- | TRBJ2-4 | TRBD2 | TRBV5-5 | TGTGCCAGCAGCTTCCTAGCGGGAGTGGAAAAAAACATTCAGTACTTC | CASSFLAGVEKNIQYF
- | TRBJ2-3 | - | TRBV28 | TGTGCCAGCAGTTTATTGGCACCTTCTAGCACAGATACGCAGTATTTT | CASSLLAPSSTDTQYF
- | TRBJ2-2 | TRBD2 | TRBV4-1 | TGCGCCAGCACCCAGATTAATCTAGCGGGGACGAACACCGGGGAGCTGTTTTTT | CASTQINLAGTNTGELFF
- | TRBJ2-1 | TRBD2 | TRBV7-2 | TGTGCCAGCAGCTATTCTAGACTAGCGGGAGTCTACAATGAGCAGTTCTTC | CASSYSRLAGVYNEQFF
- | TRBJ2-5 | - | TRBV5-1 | TGCGCCAGCAGCTGGGCAGAAGGGGAGACCGAGTACTTC | CASSWAEGETEYF
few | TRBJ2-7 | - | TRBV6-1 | TGTGCCAGCAGTGATATACAGGGATCCTACGAGCAGTACTTC | CASSDIQGSYEQYF
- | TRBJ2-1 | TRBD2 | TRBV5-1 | TGCGCCAGCAGCCCTACGGGACTAGCGGGGCCGGATGAGCAGTTCTTC | CASSPTGLAGPDEQFF
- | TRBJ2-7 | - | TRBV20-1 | TGCAGTGCTAGACCGGACACCTACGAGCAGTACTTC | CSARPDTYEQYF
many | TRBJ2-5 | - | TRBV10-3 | TGTGCCATCAGTAATTTGGGGGCCCAGGTTCAAGAGACCCAGTACTTC | CAISNLGAQVQETQYF